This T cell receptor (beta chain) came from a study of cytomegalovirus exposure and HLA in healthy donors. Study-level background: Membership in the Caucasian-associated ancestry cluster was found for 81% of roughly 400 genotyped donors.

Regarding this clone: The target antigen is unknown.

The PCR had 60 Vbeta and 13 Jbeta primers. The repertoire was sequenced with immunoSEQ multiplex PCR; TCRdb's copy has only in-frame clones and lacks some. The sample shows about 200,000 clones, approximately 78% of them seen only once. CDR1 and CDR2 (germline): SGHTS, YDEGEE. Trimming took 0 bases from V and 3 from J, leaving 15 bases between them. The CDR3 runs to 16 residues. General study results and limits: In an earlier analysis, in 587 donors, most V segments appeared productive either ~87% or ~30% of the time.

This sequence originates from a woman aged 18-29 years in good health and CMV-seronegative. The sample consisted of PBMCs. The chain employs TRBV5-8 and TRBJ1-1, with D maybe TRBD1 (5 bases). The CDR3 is CASSLVLGLGYTEAFF. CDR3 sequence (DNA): TGTGCCAGCAGCTTGGTTTTGGGACTTGGGTACACTGAAGCTTTCTTT.